Listed below are T cell receptor beta chains from one sample, sequenced in a study of shared clonotypes between healthy human individuals. Measured with immunoSEQ multiplex PCR; TCRdb has only the in-frame clones, and not every one. The sample yields about 1.5 million clones, roughly 95% seen once. Specimen: naive CD4+ T cells sorted from blood. These receptors all come from a man in his thirties or forties in good health. Both conserved end residues are part of each CDR3. D genes are given only for firm matches. Only some rows state a clone size, as once, few, many or a class for expanded clones.

d_gene: .
v_gene: TRBV21-1
abundance: .
j_gene: TRBJ1-1
CDR3nt: TGTGCCAGCAGCAGGGGGACAGGCGGGGAGTTTGAAGCTTTCTTT
CDR3aa: CASSRGTGGEFEAFF

d_gene: .
v_gene: TRBV11-2
abundance: .
j_gene: TRBJ1-1
CDR3nt: TGTGCCAGCAGCTTAGACACAGGGAGAGGAGCGGGAACTGAAGCTTTCTTT
CDR3aa: CASSLDTGRGAGTEAFF

d_gene: .
v_gene: TRBV5-1
abundance: .
j_gene: TRBJ1-2
CDR3nt: TGCGCCAGCAGCTCAGACCGGCATTTTAACTATGGCTACACCTTC
CDR3aa: CASSSDRHFNYGYTF

d_gene: .
v_gene: TRBV28
abundance: once
j_gene: TRBJ2-1
CDR3nt: TGTGCCACCCTTGGCCCTACTTCTTACAATGAGCAGTTCTTC
CDR3aa: CATLGPTSYNEQFF

d_gene: TRBD1
v_gene: TRBV5-4
abundance: .
j_gene: TRBJ1-4
CDR3nt: TGTGCCAGCAGCCAGGGACAGGGAGGAGAAAAACTGTTTTTT
CDR3aa: CASSQGQGGEKLFF

d_gene: .
v_gene: TRBV15
abundance: .
j_gene: TRBJ1-1
CDR3nt: TGTGCCACCAGCAGAGATAGAGTGGGGGCATTGGCTTTCTTT
CDR3aa: CATSRDRVGALAFF

d_gene: .
v_gene: TRBV7-3
abundance: .
j_gene: TRBJ1-5
CDR3nt: TGTGCCAGCAGCTTAGCTAGCAATCAGCCCCAGCATTTT
CDR3aa: CASSLASNQPQHF

d_gene: .
v_gene: TRBV10-3
abundance: once
j_gene: TRBJ1-4
CDR3nt: TGTGCCATCAGTGAGTCACCAGGGAGTAATGAAAAACTGTTTTTT
CDR3aa: CAISESPGSNEKLFF

d_gene: .
v_gene: TRBV14
abundance: .
j_gene: TRBJ2-5
CDR3nt: TGTGCCAGCAGCCTCCACTTCGCCACAGAGACCCAGTACTTC
CDR3aa: CASSLHFATETQYF

d_gene: TRBD2
v_gene: TRBV7-2
abundance: .
j_gene: TRBJ2-1
CDR3nt: TGTGCCAGCGGCAGGGCGGGAGGTGAGCAGTTCTTC
CDR3aa: CASGRAGGEQFF

d_gene: .
v_gene: TRBV6-5
abundance: .
j_gene: TRBJ2-4
CDR3nt: TGTGCCAGCACAGCCAAAAACATTCAGTACTTC
CDR3aa: CASTAKNIQYF

d_gene: .
v_gene: TRBV7-2
abundance: .
j_gene: TRBJ2-5
CDR3nt: TGTGCCAGCAGCTTAGCGCCTGCAGGGCTGACAGAGACCCAGTACTTC
CDR3aa: CASSLAPAGLTETQYF

d_gene: .
v_gene: TRBV14
abundance: .
j_gene: TRBJ2-6
CDR3nt: TGTGCCAGCAGCCATCGCTCCGGTTCAGGGGCCAACGTCCTGACTTTC
CDR3aa: CASSHRSGSGANVLTF

d_gene: TRBD1
v_gene: TRBV7-2
abundance: .
j_gene: TRBJ2-5
CDR3nt: TGTGCCAGCAGCTTAGGACAGGGGCCCCAGTACTTC
CDR3aa: CASSLGQGPQYF

d_gene: .
v_gene: TRBV9
abundance: .
j_gene: TRBJ1-5
CDR3nt: TGTGCCAGCAGTTATGACAGTAATCAGCCCCAGCATTTT
CDR3aa: CASSYDSNQPQHF

d_gene: TRBD2
v_gene: TRBV9
abundance: .
j_gene: TRBJ2-6
CDR3nt: TGTGCCAGCGGGAGGGGTCCTGGGGCCAACGTCCTGACTTTC
CDR3aa: CASGRGPGANVLTF

d_gene: .
v_gene: TRBV5-1
abundance: .
j_gene: TRBJ2-7
CDR3nt: TGCGCCAGCAGCTTGGCGCCGGAGGGGTCCTACGAGCAGTACTTC
CDR3aa: CASSLAPEGSYEQYF

d_gene: TRBD2
v_gene: TRBV5-5
abundance: .
j_gene: TRBJ2-1
CDR3nt: TGTGCCAGCAGCTTGGTAGGACTAGCGGGAGCTGAGCAGTTCTTC
CDR3aa: CASSLVGLAGAEQFF